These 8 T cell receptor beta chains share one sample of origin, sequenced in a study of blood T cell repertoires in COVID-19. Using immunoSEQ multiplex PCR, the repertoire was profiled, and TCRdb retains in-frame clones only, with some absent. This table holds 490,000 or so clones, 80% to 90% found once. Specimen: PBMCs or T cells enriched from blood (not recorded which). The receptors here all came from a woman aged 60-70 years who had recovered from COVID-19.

The CDR3 reads CASKPTSGQPQHF. CDR3 in DNA: TGCGCCAGCAAACCAACCAGCGGACAGCCCCAGCATTTT. The chain carries TRBV10-2 and TRBJ1-5; no definite D call. Trimming took 7 bases from V and 7 from J, leaving 14 bases between them. From germline, CDR1 is WSHSY and CDR2 SAAADI. CDR3 length: 13 residues.

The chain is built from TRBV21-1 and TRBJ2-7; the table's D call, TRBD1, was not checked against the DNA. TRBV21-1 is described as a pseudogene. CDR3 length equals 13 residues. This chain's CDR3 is CAFWGHLSYEQYV. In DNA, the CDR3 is TGTGCTTTTTGGGGACACCTTTCCTACGAGCAGTACGTC.

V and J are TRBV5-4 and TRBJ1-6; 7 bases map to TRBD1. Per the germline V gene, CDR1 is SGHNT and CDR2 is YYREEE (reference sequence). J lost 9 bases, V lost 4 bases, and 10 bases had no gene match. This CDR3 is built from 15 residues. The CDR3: CASSPGTAKGSPLHF. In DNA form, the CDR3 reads TGTGCCAGCAGCCCGGGGACAGCCAAAGGTTCACCCCTCCACTTT.

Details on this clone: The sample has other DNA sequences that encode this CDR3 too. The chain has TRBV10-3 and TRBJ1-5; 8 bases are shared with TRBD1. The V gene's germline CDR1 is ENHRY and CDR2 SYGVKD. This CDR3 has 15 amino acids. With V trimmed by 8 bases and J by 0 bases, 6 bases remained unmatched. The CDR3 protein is CAISPGTGSNQPQHF. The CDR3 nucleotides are TGTGCCATCTCTCCCGGGACAGGTAGCAATCAGCCCCAGCATTTT.

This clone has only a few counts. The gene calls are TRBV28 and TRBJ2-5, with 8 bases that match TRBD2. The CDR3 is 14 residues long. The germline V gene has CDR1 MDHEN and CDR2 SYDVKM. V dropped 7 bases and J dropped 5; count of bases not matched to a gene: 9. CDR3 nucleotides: TGTGCCAGCACCCGCGGGGGGTTTGGGGAGACCCAGTACTTC. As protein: CASTRGGFGETQYF.

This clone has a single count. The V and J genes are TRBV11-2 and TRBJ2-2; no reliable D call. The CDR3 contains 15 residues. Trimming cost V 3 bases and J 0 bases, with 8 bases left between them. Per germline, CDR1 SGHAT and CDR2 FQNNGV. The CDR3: CASSFYAANTGELFF. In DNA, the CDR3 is TGTGCCAGCAGCTTCTACGCGGCGAACACCGGGGAGCTGTTTTTT.

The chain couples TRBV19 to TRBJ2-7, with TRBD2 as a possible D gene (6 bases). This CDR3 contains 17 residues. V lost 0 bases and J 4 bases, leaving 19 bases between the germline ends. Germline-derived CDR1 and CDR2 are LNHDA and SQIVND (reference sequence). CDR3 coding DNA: TGTGCCAGTAGTATAGAAACCCCGGGAAGGGGAGGATACGAGCAGTACTTC. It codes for CASSIETPGRGGYEQYF.

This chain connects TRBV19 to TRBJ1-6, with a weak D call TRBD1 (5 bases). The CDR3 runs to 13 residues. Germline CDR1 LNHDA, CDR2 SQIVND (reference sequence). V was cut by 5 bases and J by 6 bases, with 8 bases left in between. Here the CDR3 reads CASSPGLNSPLHF. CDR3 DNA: TGTGCCAGTAGTCCGGGACTTAATTCACCCCTCCACTTT. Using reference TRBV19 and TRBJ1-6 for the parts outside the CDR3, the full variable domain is DGGITQSPKYLFRKEGQNVTLSCEQNLNHDAMYWYRQDPGQGLRLIYYSQIVNDFQKGDIAEGYSVSREKKESFPLTVTSAQKNPTAFYLCASSPGLNSPLHFGNGTRLTVT.